This T cell receptor (beta chain) is from a study of blood T cell repertoires in COVID-19. At the level of the study: Material from acute and convalescent COVID-19 was sourced from the United States, Italy and Spain. PBMCs, B-cell-depleted T cells, or T cells provided the cDNA or gDNA that made up the material.

The study recruited exposed participants who had met a COVID-19 case within 2 weeks before entry. The CDR3 covers 15 residues. V was shortened by 9 bases and J by 5 bases, with 22 bases between the two germline ends. Looked up from germline, CDR1 is MNHEY and CDR2 is SVGAGI. The assay was immunoSEQ multiplex PCR, and TCRdb's table has in-frame clones only and misses some. The table includes 190,000 or so clones, approximately 86% detected once. The V call is TRBV6-5, the J call TRBJ1-2; TRBD1 is a possible D gene (6 bases). The source material was PBMCs or T cells enriched from blood (not recorded which). The source is a woman aged 30 to 39 who had been exposed to COVID-19. The CDR3 region is CASRAQGRGGYGYTF. The DNA of the CDR3 is TGTGCCAGTCGCGCTCAGGGGAGGGGAGGATATGGCTACACCTTC.